This T cell receptor beta chain was identified in a study of blood T cells in healthy people across ages. Overall study results and limits: Roughly linear age-related decline in beta diversity appeared, significant by age around 40.

Together with a sample-barcoded 5' primer, a J-beta primer mix was included in a second PCR lasting about 7 to 11 cycles. Each cDNA was tagged by a template-switch adaptor containing 12 random nucleotides. One entry per CDR3 protein results from TCRdb running MiXCR on the 5' RACE reads. Among 650,000 to 1,000,000 distinct CDR3 sequences, roughly 35% were seen once, and the ten largest hold around 13%. Trimming shortened V by 5 bases and J by 13 bases, and 15 bases separated the two germline ends. The CDR3 covers 12 residues. CDR1 is MGHRA and CDR2 is YSYEKL in the germline V gene. Regarding this clonotype: The antigen is undetermined. A much larger clone differs by one base, so this may be a read error.

Sequenced material: blood. The origin of this receptor is a man aged 18 to 30 in good health. The V call is TRBV4-1, the J call TRBJ2-1; D may match TRBD1 or TRBD2 (5 bases each). The CDR3 sequence: CASSSRGETQFF. CDR3 coding DNA: TGCGCCAGCAGCTCCCGAGGGGAGACCCAGTTCTTC.